The T cell receptor (beta chain) described here comes from a study of blood T cell repertoires in COVID-19. Study-level information: Some COVID-19 samples were acute and others convalescent; all came from the United States, Italy and Spain. PBMCs, B-cell-depleted T cells, or T cells were the source of the cDNA or gDNA that made up the material.

Germline V lookup: CDR1 KGHSH, CDR2 LQKENI. The length of the CDR3 is 11 residues. Methods used by the authors: Nucleated cell number was recorded as an estimate derived from reference gene primer amplification. The repertoire was sequenced with immunoSEQ multiplex PCR; TCRdb's copy has only in-frame clones and lacks some. V and J calls and clone size come straight from that table; D and trimming were deduced from the DNA. The repertoire holds around 250,000 clones, with around 90% as singletons. This sequence was found in a middle-aged woman who had recovered from COVID-19. The sample was peripheral blood. This chain uses TRBV18 with TRBJ1-2; 8 bases match TRBD1. DNA for the CDR3: TGTGCGGCAGGGGGCGACTATGGCTACACCTTC. It yields the protein CAAGGDYGYTF.